The next 28 T cell receptor beta chains were all read from a single sample in a study of T cell responses to AZD1222 COVID-19 vaccine (dated by TCRdb to the early 2020s). The sample's time point, from its label and the paper: baseline before first vaccination. Libraries were built with the immunoSEQ multiplex PCR assay. TCRdb obtained this table from immuneACCESS and retained in-frame rearrangements with V and J assigned. These tables miss some clones; where compared with another copy, unresolved V genes account for less than half of the shortfall, and the remainder is unexplained. The sample table lists about 140,000 clones, about nine tenths of them with a count of one. About 4.4% of the sample is taken by the ten largest. The sequences come from peripheral blood, collected on day 0 of AZD1222 vaccination. Receptors originate from an adult in good health.

This chain uses TRBV7-9 with TRBJ2-7; D gene ambiguous. The CDR3 has 11 residues. Germline values: CDR1 SEHNR, CDR2 FQNEAQ (reference sequence). Trimming took 3 bases from V and 6 from J, leaving 6 bases between them. The CDR3 sequence: CASSFSFEQYF. In nucleotides, the CDR3 is TGTGCCAGCAGCTTCAGCTTCGAGCAGTACTTC.

This clone appeared a single time. The chain has TRBV19 and TRBJ1-4; unclear D gene. The CDR3 is 15 amino acids. Germline loops: CDR1 LNHDA, CDR2 SQIVND (reference sequence). V was trimmed by 4 bases and J by 5 bases, leaving 14 bases between them. The DNA for the CDR3 is TGTGCCAGTAGTAGGGGTCAGCTCCGAAATGAAAAACTGTTTTTT. This gives the protein CASSRGQLRNEKLFF.

The CDR3 is CASSYGGLGSTDTQYF. CDR3 nucleotides: TGTGCCAGCAGTTATGGGGGGTTGGGTAGCACAGATACGCAGTATTTT. V usage is TRBV6-5 and J usage is TRBJ2-3; D is perhaps TRBD2 (6 bases). This CDR3 is 16 amino acids long. Trimming removed 3 bases at V and 0 bases at J, with 13 bases between. The germline gives CDR1 MNHEY, CDR2 SVGAGI.

This sequence joins TRBV4-2 and TRBJ2-2; no firm D call. The CDR3 consists of 14 residues. V shed 4 bases and J shed 1 base, with 7 bases lying between them. Germline V lookup: CDR1 LGHNA, CDR2 YNFKEQ. The CDR3: CASSLGRNTGELFF. The CDR3 DNA reads TGTGCCAGCAGCCTTGGTCGGAACACCGGGGAGCTGTTTTTT.

The V call is TRBV9, the J call TRBJ2-1; 11 nucleotides agree with TRBD2. J was trimmed by 8 bases and V by 4 bases; bases with no gene match: 11. CDR1 SGDLS and CDR2 YYNGEE come from the germline V gene. The CDR3 runs to 16 residues. The CDR3: CASSPGSGGARDEQFF. CDR3 nucleotide sequence: TGTGCCAGCAGCCCCGGTAGCGGGGGGGCTCGCGATGAGCAGTTCTTC.

The chain couples TRBV6-1 to TRBJ2-7; D not resolved. The CDR3 is 11 residues long. Deletions cut 2 bases from V and 4 bases from J, with 3 bases between. Per germline, CDR1 MNHNS and CDR2 SASEGT. CDR3 in amino acids: CASSEWYEQYF. CDR3 bases: TGTGCCAGCAGTGAATGGTACGAGCAGTACTTC.

The rearrangement joins TRBV28 to TRBJ1-1, with 7 bases identical to TRBD1. V was clipped by 5 bases and J by 7 bases; unmatched bases: 4. This CDR3 is built from 12 residues. Germline assignment: CDR1 MDHEN and CDR2 SYDVKM. The CDR3, as DNA: TGTGCCAGCAGTCAAAGGACAGGTGAAGCTTTCTTT. Its protein product is CASSQRTGEAFF.

This clone was seen just once. The rearrangement uses TRBV30 and TRBJ1-5; D uncertain. Trimming removed 2 bases from V and 2 bases from J, with 10 bases in between. Germline assignment: CDR1 GTSNPN and CDR2 SVGIG (reference sequence). The CDR3 extends over 14 amino acids. CDR3: CAWSSQVGNQPQHF. The CDR3, as DNA: TGTGCCTGGAGTAGTCAGGTTGGCAATCAGCCCCAGCATTTT.

The chain links TRBV5-1 to TRBJ1-2; 7 bases match TRBD1. Trimming at V came to 3 bases and at J to 4 bases, leaving 3 bases not matched to a gene. CDR3 length equals 13 residues. CDR1 SGHRS and CDR2 YFSETQ come from the germline V gene. In DNA form, the CDR3 reads TGCGCCAGCAGCTCTAGGGACAGCTATGGCTACACCTTC. It encodes CASSSRDSYGYTF.

The chain has TRBV29-1 and TRBJ1-5; D is ambiguous. V was shortened by 5 bases and J by 7 bases, with 15 bases between the two germline ends. This CDR3 contains 13 residues. The germline V gene encodes CDR1 SQVTM and CDR2 ANQGSEA. The CDR3 region is CSVRLGDLQPQHF. CDR3 nucleotides: TGCAGCGTTCGACTGGGAGATCTACAGCCCCAGCATTTT.

The gene calls are TRBV7-3 and TRBJ2-2, with D possibly TRBD2 on 6 matching bases. The CDR3 loop spans 16 amino acids. The V gene's germline CDR1 is SGHTA and CDR2 FQGTGA. With 4 bases removed from V and 0 bases from J, the gap between germline ends came to 12 bases. The CDR3 region is CASSWEATTNTGELFF. The CDR3 DNA reads TGTGCCAGCAGCTGGGAGGCTACAACGAACACCGGGGAGCTGTTTTTT.

J is TRBJ1-1 and V is TRBV30, with TRBD1 as a possible D gene (5 bases). V lost 3 bases to trimming and J lost 1 base, with 9 bases between them. Germline loops: CDR1 GTSNPN, CDR2 SVGIG (reference sequence). This CDR3 spans 13 amino acids. The CDR3 DNA reads as TGTGCCTGGAGCCCAGACAGGAACACTGAAGCTTTCTTT. Residues: CAWSPDRNTEAFF.

This sequence joins TRBV28 and TRBJ1-4, with D uncertain. The CDR3 is 14 amino acids. The germline V gene has CDR1 MDHEN and CDR2 SYDVKM. The V and J ends lost 2 bases and 5 bases respectively, with 9 bases between them. CDR3 nucleotides: TGTGCCAGCAGTTTAGCAGGAATCAATGAAAAACTGTTTTTT. Residues: CASSLAGINEKLFF.

The chain combines TRBV5-1 with TRBJ1-5, with a possible D match to TRBD1 (6 bases). Germline CDR1 SGHRS, CDR2 YFSETQ. Trimming took 4 bases from V and 4 from J, leaving 12 bases between them. CDR3 length equals 14 residues. Written as DNA, the CDR3 is TGCGCCAGCAGCCCCGGGACAAGTAATCAGCCCCAGCATTTT. It codes for CASSPGTSNQPQHF.

This chain uses TRBV19 with TRBJ1-1; the D is unclear. CDR1 is LNHDA and CDR2 is SQIVND in the germline V gene (reference sequence). The CDR3 runs to 15 residues. Trimming stripped 3 bases from V and 0 bases from J, with 11 bases between. The CDR3 here is CASSIPHGVNTEAFF. The CDR3 nucleotides are TGTGCCAGTAGTATCCCCCACGGAGTGAACACTGAAGCTTTCTTT.

The CDR3 DNA is TGTGCCAGCAGCCCTCGAACAGGGAATGTCCTTGCCTATGGCTACACCTTC. Translation: CASSPRTGNVLAYGYTF. The V and J genes are TRBV3-1 (or the pseudogene TRBV3-2) and TRBJ1-2; D is possibly TRBD1 (6 bases). Germline assignment: CDR1 LGHDT and CDR2 YNNKEL (reference sequence). The length of the CDR3 is 17 residues. V dropped 4 bases and J dropped 4 bases, with 22 bases sitting between them.

V usage is TRBV5-4 and J usage is TRBJ1-1; possibly TRBD1 for D (5 bases). CDR3 length: 13 amino acids. Germline V gives CDR1 SGHNT, CDR2 YYREEE (reference sequence). V shed 4 bases and J shed 6 bases, with 13 bases lying between them. CDR3 in DNA: TGTGCCAGCAGCGCGGGACGGTGGTCTGAAGCTTTCTTT. Protein sequence: CASSAGRWSEAFF.

This sequence joins TRBV12-3 or TRBV12-4 and TRBJ2-1, with no clear D. V gave up 8 bases and J gave up 5 bases, with 4 bases separating them. This CDR3 spans 10 amino acids. The CDR3 DNA sequence: TGTGCCAGCGGCCACAATGAGCAGTTCTTC. It codes for CASGHNEQFF.

This sequence joins TRBV25-1 and TRBJ2-1, with D perhaps matching TRBD1 (5 bases). Per the germline V gene, CDR1 is MGHDK and CDR2 is SYGVNS. This CDR3 comprises 14 residues. Trimming took 6 bases from V and 2 from J, leaving 11 bases between them. CDR3 loop: CASSARTPYNEQFF. The CDR3 DNA reads TGTGCCAGCAGCGCACGGACACCCTACAATGAGCAGTTCTTC. The whole variable domain, filled in from reference TRBV25-1 and TRBJ2-1, reads EADIYQTPRYLVIGTGKKITLECSQTMGHDKMYWYQQDPGMELHLIHYSYGVNSTEKGDLSSESTVSRIRTEHFPLTLESARPSHTSQYLCASSARTPYNEQFFGPGTRLTVL.

The chain combines TRBV6-5 with TRBJ1-1; no reliable D call. The CDR3 totals 12 residues. Germline-derived CDR1 and CDR2 are MNHEY and SVGAGI. Trimming stripped 6 bases from V and 0 bases from J, with 5 bases between. CDR3 sequence reads: CASRGMNTEAFF. The DNA of the CDR3 is TGTGCCAGCAGGGGGATGAACACTGAAGCTTTCTTT.

This chain connects TRBV4-1 to TRBJ2-7, with D possibly being TRBD1 or TRBD2 (6 bases each). CDR3 size: 16 residues. The germline CDR1 and CDR2 sequences are MGHRA and YSYEKL. Deletions cut 0 bases from V and 1 base from J, with 13 bases between. Here the CDR3 DNA reads TGCGCCAGCAGCCAAGACGGGGGCGTGCGGTCCTACGAGCAGTACTTC. Translation gives CASSQDGGVRSYEQYF.

The chain carries TRBV28 and TRBJ2-1; D is perhaps TRBD1 (6 bases). The CDR3 consists of 12 residues. Trimming stripped 6 bases from V and 12 bases from J, with 15 bases between. The germline V gene encodes CDR1 MDHEN and CDR2 SYDVKM. CDR3 sequence reads: CASSQDRFVQFF. DNA of the CDR3: TGTGCCAGCAGCCAAGACAGGTTTGTGCAGTTCTTC.

There are a few counts of this clone. The genes are TRBV28 and TRBJ1-6; perhaps TRBD1 as D (5 bases). V was cut by 6 bases and J by 4 bases, with 16 bases left in between. This CDR3 is built from 16 residues. The germline V gene has CDR1 MDHEN and CDR2 SYDVKM. CDR3 in amino acids: CASSSGGSDYNSPLHF. In DNA, the CDR3 is TGTGCCAGCAGCTCGGGGGGATCGGATTATAATTCACCCCTCCACTTT.

This clone was detected once. The rearrangement joins TRBV5-6 to TRBJ1-1; a possible D gene is TRBD1 (6 bases). The CDR3 is made up of 12 amino acids. The germline V gene has CDR1 SGHDT and CDR2 YYEEEE. V shed 1 base and J shed 11 bases, with 12 bases lying between them. The CDR3 region is CASSLYRAQAFF. CDR3 nucleotide sequence: TGTGCCAGCAGCTTGTACAGGGCGCAGGCTTTCTTT.

The chain employs TRBV7-2 and TRBJ2-7; the D is unclear. V was cut by 0 bases and J by 2 bases, with 5 bases left in between. From germline, CDR1 is SGHTA and CDR2 FQGNSA. The CDR3 has 13 amino acids. For the CDR3, the DNA is TGTGCCAGCAGCTTAGCCAAGGCCTACGAGCAGTACTTC. Translated, it gives CASSLAKAYEQYF.

The table lists this clone with a count of one. This sequence joins TRBV5-1 and TRBJ1-4; 7 bases are shared with TRBD1. CDR1 SGHRS and CDR2 YFSETQ come from the germline V gene. This CDR3 spans 14 amino acids. V was clipped by 4 bases and J by 4 bases; unmatched bases: 4. The DNA of the CDR3 is TGCGCCAGCAGCCTGGGACAGATTAATGAAAAACTGTTTTTT. Residues: CASSLGQINEKLFF.

The V call is TRBV4-1, the J call TRBJ1-2; the D is unclear. The CDR3 has 14 amino acids. Germline V gives CDR1 MGHRA, CDR2 YSYEKL. V was pared by 4 bases and J by 6 bases, with 15 bases between. CDR3 DNA: TGCGCCAGCAGCCGCCTTAGAGGGAGGGATGGCTACACCTTC. Translation: CASSRLRGRDGYTF.

The chain carries TRBV6-6 and TRBJ2-3, with TRBD1 matching over 10 bases. The CDR3 is 15 residues long. The J segment lost 0 bases and the V segment lost 7 bases, leaving 4 bases of the junction unmatched. Germline CDR1 is MNHNY and CDR2 is SVGAGI (reference sequence). Here the CDR3 DNA reads TGTGCCAGCATCCTGGACAGGGGGAGCACAGATACGCAGTATTTT. It encodes CASILDRGSTDTQYF.